This T cell receptor beta chain appears in the sequencing data of a study of blood T cell repertoires in COVID-19. Across the whole study: Samples representing acute and convalescent COVID-19 were sourced from the United States, Italy and Spain.

Original analysis: Reference gene primer amplification gave nucleated cell count estimates. Profiled with immunoSEQ multiplex PCR; TCRdb holds only in-frame clones, not every one. V and J calls and clone size follow that table, whereas D and trimming were derived from the DNA. The sample gives about 140,000 clones, around 86% of which show up once; 8.2% is in the top ten. Points on this clone: Other DNA sequences in this sample translate to the same CDR3.

This CDR3 is built from 15 residues. V was clipped by 2 bases and J by 4 bases, with 13 bases between them. From germline, CDR1 is SGHRS and CDR2 YFSETQ. The receptor was isolated from a human donor in a cohort sampled during active COVID-19. The V gene is TRBV5-1, the J gene TRBJ2-1; D is possibly TRBD1 (8 bases). Sequenced input: peripheral blood. CDR3 sequence: CASSFTGGEYNEQFF. In nucleotides, the CDR3 is TGCGCCAGCAGCTTCACAGGGGGGGAATACAATGAGCAGTTCTTC. The whole variable domain, filled in from reference TRBV5-1 and TRBJ2-1, reads KAGVTQTPRYLIKTRGQQVTLSCSPISGHRSVSWYQQTPGQGLQFLFEYFSETQRNKGNFPGRFSGRQFSNSRSEMNVSTLELGDSALYLCASSFTGGEYNEQFFGPGTRLTVL.